The TCR beta chain described here comes from a study of cytomegalovirus exposure and HLA in healthy donors. Study as a whole: An analysis done earlier identified fewer than 140 million unique TCR beta sequences from roughly 190 million T cells.

This PCR relied on a set of 60 Vbeta primers and 13 Jbeta primers. Clones were sequenced by immunoSEQ multiplex PCR, and TCRdb holds only the in-frame ones, with some missing. Of about 160,000 clones listed, 82% are singletons. The CDR3 totals 13 residues. Trimming took 3 bases from V and 1 from J, leaving 6 bases between them. Germline V gives CDR1 ENHRY, CDR2 SYGVKD. Study-wide points: In a later analysis, across HLA loci, associated TCR counts were highest for DRB1, lowest for HLA-C.

A remark on this clone: Its antigen is as yet unknown.

The chain recombines TRBV10-3 with TRBJ1-2; unclear D gene. This clonotype was obtained from a man in his fifties in good health and CMV-seropositive. Sequences were obtained from PBMCs. The CDR3 coding sequence is TGTGCCATCAGTGAATTGTATAACTATGGCTACACCTTC. This codes for CAISELYNYGYTF.